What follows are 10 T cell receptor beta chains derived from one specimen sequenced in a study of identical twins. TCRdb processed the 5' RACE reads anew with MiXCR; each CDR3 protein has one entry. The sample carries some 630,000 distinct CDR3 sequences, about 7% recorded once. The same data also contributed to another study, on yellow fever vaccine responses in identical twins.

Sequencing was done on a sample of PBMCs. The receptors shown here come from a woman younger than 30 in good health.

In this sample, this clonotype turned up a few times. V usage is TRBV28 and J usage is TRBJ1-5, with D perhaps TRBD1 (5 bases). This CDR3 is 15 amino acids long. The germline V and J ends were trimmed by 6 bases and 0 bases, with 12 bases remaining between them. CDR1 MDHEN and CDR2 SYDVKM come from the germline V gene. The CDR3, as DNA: TGTGCCAGCAGACCACGACAGATTAGCAATCAGCCCCAGCATTTT. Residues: CASRPRQISNQPQHF.

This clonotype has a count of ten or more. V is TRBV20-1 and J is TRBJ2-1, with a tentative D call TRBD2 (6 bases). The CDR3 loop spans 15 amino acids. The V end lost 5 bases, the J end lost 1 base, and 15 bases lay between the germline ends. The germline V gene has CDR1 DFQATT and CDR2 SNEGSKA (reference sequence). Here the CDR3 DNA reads TGCAGTGCTCGTGGGACTGACCGATCCTACAATGAGCAGTTCTTC. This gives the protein CSARGTDRSYNEQFF.

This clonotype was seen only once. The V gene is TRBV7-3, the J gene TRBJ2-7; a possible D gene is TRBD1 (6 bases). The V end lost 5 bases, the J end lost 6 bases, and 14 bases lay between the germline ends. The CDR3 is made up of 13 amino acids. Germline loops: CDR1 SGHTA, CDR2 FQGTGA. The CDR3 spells CASSAPGDGEQYF. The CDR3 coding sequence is TGTGCCAGCAGCGCTCCAGGGGACGGCGAGCAGTACTTC.

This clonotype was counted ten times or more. Here the CDR3 DNA reads TGTGCCAGCAGTTCCCGGGACAAGTACCAAGAGACCCAGTACTTC. Encoded protein: CASSSRDKYQETQYF. The chain is built from TRBV28 and TRBJ2-5; D is possibly TRBD1 (6 bases). Deletions cut 4 bases from V and 0 bases from J, with 12 bases between. There are 15 residues in the CDR3. Germline loops: CDR1 MDHEN, CDR2 SYDVKM.

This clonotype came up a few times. CDR3 loop: CASSLSETEETQYF. The CDR3 DNA follows: TGTGCCAGCAGCTTATCTGAGACGGAAGAGACCCAGTACTTC. The rearrangement uses TRBV7-6 and TRBJ2-5; D remains unclear. V was pared by 2 bases and J by 3 bases, with 10 bases between. Germline V CDR1 and CDR2: SGHVS, FNYEAQ. The CDR3 is 14 amino acids.

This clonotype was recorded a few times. This CDR3 is CSVVLSPRYEQFF. The CDR3 DNA reads as TGCAGCGTTGTGCTCTCACCACGCTATGAGCAGTTCTTC. This chain links TRBV29-1 with TRBJ2-1, with unresolved D. The CDR3 runs to 13 residues. CDR1 and CDR2 from the germline V gene are SQVTM and ANQGSEA. With 4 bases removed from V and 8 bases from J, the gap between germline ends came to 15 bases.

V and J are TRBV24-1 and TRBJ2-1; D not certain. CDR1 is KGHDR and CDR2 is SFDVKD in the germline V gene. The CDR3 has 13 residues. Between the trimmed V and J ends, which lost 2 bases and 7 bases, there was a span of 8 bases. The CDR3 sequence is CATSDSSVNEQFF. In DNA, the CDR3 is TGTGCCACCAGTGATTCCTCAGTAAATGAGCAGTTCTTC.

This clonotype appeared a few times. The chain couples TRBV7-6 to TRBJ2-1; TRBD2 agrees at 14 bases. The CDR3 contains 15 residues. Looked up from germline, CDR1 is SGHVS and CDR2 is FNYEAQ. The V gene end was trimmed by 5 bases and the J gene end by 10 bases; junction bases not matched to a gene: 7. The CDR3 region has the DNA TGTGCCAGCAGCGCTGGACTAGCGGGGGGTTGGGAGCAGTTCTTC. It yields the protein CASSAGLAGGWEQFF.

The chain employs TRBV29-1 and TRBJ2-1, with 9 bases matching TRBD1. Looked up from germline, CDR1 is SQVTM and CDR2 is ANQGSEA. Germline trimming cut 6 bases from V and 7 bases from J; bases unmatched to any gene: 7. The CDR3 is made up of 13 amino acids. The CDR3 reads CSVPGTGRNEQFF. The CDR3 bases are TGCAGCGTCCCCGGGACAGGGCGGAATGAGCAGTTCTTC.

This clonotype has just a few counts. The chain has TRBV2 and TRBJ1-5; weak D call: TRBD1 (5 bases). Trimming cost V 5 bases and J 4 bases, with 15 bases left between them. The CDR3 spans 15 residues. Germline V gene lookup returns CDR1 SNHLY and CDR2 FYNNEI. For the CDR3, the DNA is TGTGCCAGCAGTTCCCCAGGGAATGGAAATCAGCCCCAGCATTTT. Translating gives CASSSPGNGNQPQHF.